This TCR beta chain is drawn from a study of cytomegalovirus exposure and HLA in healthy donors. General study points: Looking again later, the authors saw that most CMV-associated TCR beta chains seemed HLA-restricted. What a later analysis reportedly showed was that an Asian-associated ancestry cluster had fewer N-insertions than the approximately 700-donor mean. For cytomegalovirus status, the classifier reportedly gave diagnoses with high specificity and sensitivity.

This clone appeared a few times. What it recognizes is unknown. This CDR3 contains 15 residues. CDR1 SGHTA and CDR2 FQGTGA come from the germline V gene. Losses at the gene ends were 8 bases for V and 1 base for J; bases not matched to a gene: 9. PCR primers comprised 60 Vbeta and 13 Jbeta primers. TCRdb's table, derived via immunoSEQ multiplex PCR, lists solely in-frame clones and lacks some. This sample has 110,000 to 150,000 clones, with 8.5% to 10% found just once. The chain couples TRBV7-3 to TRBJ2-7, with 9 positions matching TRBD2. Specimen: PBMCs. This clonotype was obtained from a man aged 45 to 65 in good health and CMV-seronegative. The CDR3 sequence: CASAPAAGGSYEQYF. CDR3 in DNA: TGTGCCAGCGCCCCCGCAGCGGGGGGTTCCTACGAGCAGTACTTC.